The 9 T cell receptor beta chains given below trace back to one sample, sequenced in a study of immune heterogeneity within non-small cell lung tumors. Multiplex PCR relied on 32 V and 13 J primers to amplify TCR beta CDR3. TCRdb fed the multiplex PCR reads into MiXCR, producing one record per CDR3 protein. The table records 10,000 or so distinct CDR3 sequences, less than 20% of them present only once. Each sample used 600 to 750 ng of genomic DNA from bulk tumor tissue. Doctors removed several biopsies from each primary tumor during surgery, keeping them far apart. Curative operations were performed on patients who had untreated, newly diagnosed non-small cell lung cancer. The sequencing sample was made of lung tumor tissue. The receptors stem from a man aged 35-49 years with non-small cell lung cancer.

The gene calls are TRBV7-6 and TRBJ2-5; the match to TRBD2 covers 13 bases. The CDR3 has 15 residues. Per the germline V gene, CDR1 is SGHVS and CDR2 is FNYEAQ. V shed 6 bases and J 4 bases; nucleotides not matched to a gene: 5. The CDR3 nucleotides are TGTGCCAGCAGTCCGGGACTAGCGGGGCCAGAGACCCAGTACTTC. Amino acid sequence: CASSPGLAGPETQYF.

About this clonotype itself: Given a much more abundant clone one base away, this may be a read error. The chain carries TRBV27 and TRBJ2-6, with a weak D call TRBD1 (6 bases). This CDR3 is 17 amino acids long. Germline CDR1 MNHEY, CDR2 SMNVEV (reference sequence). The V gene lost 3 bases and the J gene lost 1 base, with 13 bases spanning the gap. The CDR3 here is CASSFGTTSSGANVLTF. CDR3 sequence (DNA): TGTGCCAGCAGTTTTGGGACAACTTCATCTGGGGCCAACGTCCTGACTTTC. Full variable domain (outside the CDR3, taken from reference TRBV27 and TRBJ2-6): EAQVTQNPRYLITVTGKKLTVTCSQNMNHEYMSWYRQDPGLGLRQIYYSMNVEVTDKGDVPEGYKVSRKEKRNFPLILESPSPNQTSLYFCASSFGTTSSGANVLTFGAGSRLTVL.

This clonotype is termed medium-sized. This rearrangement joins TRBV18 to TRBJ1-4; TRBD1 matches at 7 bases. The CDR3 runs to 15 residues. Germline V gene sequence: CDR1 KGHSH, CDR2 LQKENI. The trim removed 3 bases at V and 7 bases at J, leaving 8 bases unmatched. The CDR3 bases are TGTGCCAGCTCACCCCAAGACAGGGTTGGTGAAAAACTGTTTTTT. It encodes CASSPQDRVGEKLFF.

By sample share, this clonotype is medium-sized. V is TRBV7-3 and J is TRBJ2-3, with 13 bases fitting TRBD2. V lost 4 bases, J lost 4 bases, and 2 bases stayed unmatched. Germline CDR1 and CDR2: SGHTA and FQGTGA. This CDR3 contains 15 residues. Here the CDR3 reads CASSWGLAGPDTQYF. As DNA, the CDR3 is TGTGCCAGCAGCTGGGGACTAGCGGGGCCAGATACGCAGTATTTT. The whole variable domain, filled in from reference TRBV7-3 and TRBJ2-3, reads GAGVSQTPSNKVTEKGKYVELRCDPISGHTALYWYRQSLGQGPEFLIYFQGTGAADDSGLPNDRFFAVRPEGSVSTLKIQRTERGDSAVYLCASSWGLAGPDTQYFGPGTRLTVL.

For this clonotype: Relative to the germline gene, one junction end is altered; a read error may explain this. The chain links TRBV9 to TRBJ2-7; D is unresolved. The CDR3 has 13 residues. Looked up from germline, CDR1 is SGDLS and CDR2 is YYNGEE. The CDR3 region has the DNA TGTGCCAGCAGCGTAGAGGGTAGCTACGATCAGTACTTC. This codes for CASSVEGSYDQYF. The full variable domain, its missing parts supplied by reference TRBV9 and TRBJ2-7, is DSGVTQTPKHLITATGQRVTLRCSPRSGDLSVYWYQQSLDQGLQFLIQYYNGEERAKGNILERFSAQQFPDLHSELNLSSLELGDSALYFCASSVEGSYDQYFGPGTRLTVT.

This clonotype was recorded a few times. A much larger clone sits a single nucleotide away, making a read error possible. This chain joins TRBV30 and TRBJ1-5; D is uncertain. Germline CDR1 reads GTSNPN; CDR2 reads SVGIG (reference sequence). The V end lost 3 bases, the J end lost 0 bases, and 12 bases lay between the germline ends. This CDR3 comprises 15 residues. The CDR3 here is CAWSRTAGSNQPQHF. DNA of the CDR3: TGTGCCTGGAGCCGAACAGCGGGTAGCAATCAGCCCCAGCATTTT.

This clonotype was counted a single time. CDR3 sequence (DNA): TGTGCCAGCAGTTACGAACAGATCTACGAGCAGTACTTC. Its translation is CASSYEQIYEQYF. V and J are TRBV6-2 or TRBV6-3 and TRBJ2-7; D is undetermined. The V and J ends lost 2 bases and 3 bases respectively, with 8 bases between them. The germline CDR1 and CDR2 sequences are MNHEY and SVGEGT. The CDR3 contains 13 residues.

This chain joins TRBV2 and TRBJ2-3; D unclear. V gave up 3 bases and J gave up 8 bases, with 15 bases separating them. This CDR3 spans 14 amino acids. Germline V gives CDR1 SNHLY, CDR2 FYNNEI. The CDR3 loop is CASSDGTPFGTQYF. CDR3 DNA: TGTGCCAGCAGTGATGGTACTCCTTTTGGTACGCAGTATTTT.

V is TRBV18 and J is TRBJ2-1, with 9 nucleotides matching TRBD1. Germline V gene sequence: CDR1 KGHSH, CDR2 LQKENI. The length of the CDR3 is 15 residues. V gave up 6 bases and J gave up 4 bases; unmatched junction bases: 7. The CDR3 DNA follows: TGTGCCAGCTCTCGAGGGACAGGGAGTTACAATGAGCAGTTCTTC. It codes for CASSRGTGSYNEQFF. Drawing the rest from reference TRBV18 and TRBJ2-1, the complete variable domain is NAGVMQNPRHLVRRRGQEARLRCSPMKGHSHVYWYRQLPEEGLKFMVYLQKENIIDESGMPKERFSAEFPKEGPSILRIQQVVRGDSAAYFCASSRGTGSYNEQFFGPGTRLTVL.